Below, 20 T cell receptor beta chains from the same sample are listed, as sequenced in a study of blood T cell repertoires in COVID-19. Profiled with immunoSEQ multiplex PCR; TCRdb holds only in-frame clones, not every one. In the table there are 25,000 to 35,000 clones, about 86% of which are singletons. Sequencing was carried out using peripheral blood. These receptor sequences come from a human donor in a cohort sampled during active COVID-19.

V and J are TRBV7-8 and TRBJ2-3; D might be TRBD2 (5 bases). The CDR3 covers 15 residues. CDR1 is SGHVS and CDR2 is FQNEAQ in the germline V gene. V was shortened by 4 bases and J by 0 bases, with 11 bases between the two germline ends. The chain's CDR3 is CASSSDSKSTDTQYF. The CDR3 DNA reads TGTGCCAGCAGCTCGGACTCCAAGAGCACAGATACGCAGTATTTT.

The genes are TRBV19 and TRBJ2-7; 9 nucleotides align to TRBD1. The ends lost 3 bases at V and 7 bases at J; junction bases unmatched: 7. This CDR3 spans 14 amino acids. From germline, CDR1 is LNHDA and CDR2 SQIVND (reference sequence). The DNA of the CDR3 is TGTGCCAGTAGTATCCACAGGGGGCTTGGAGAGCAGTACTTC. Encoded protein: CASSIHRGLGEQYF.

This chain uses TRBV4-1 with TRBJ2-1; TRBD1 matches 7 bases. Germline V CDR1 and CDR2: MGHRA, YSYEKL. With 4 bases clipped from V and 0 bases from J, the junction kept 6 bases outside the gene matches. This CDR3 is 16 amino acids long. The CDR3 loop reads CASSRTGESSYNEQFF. The CDR3 region has the DNA TGCGCCAGCAGCCGTACAGGGGAGAGCTCCTACAATGAGCAGTTCTTC.

This clone was observed a single time. The rearrangement uses TRBV5-4 and TRBJ1-1, with 9 positions matching TRBD1. This CDR3 comprises 16 residues. CDR1 and CDR2 from the germline V gene are SGHNT and YYREEE (reference sequence). V was pared by 0 bases and J by 1 base, with 4 bases of the junction left unmatched. CDR3 sequence reads: CASSLAPGQGNTEAFF. The CDR3 nucleotides read TGTGCCAGCAGCTTGGCTCCGGGACAGGGGAACACTGAAGCTTTCTTT.

The chain employs TRBV7-8 and TRBJ2-2; 10 bases map to TRBD1. With V trimmed by 7 bases and J by 4 bases, 6 bases remained unmatched. Germline V gives CDR1 SGHVS, CDR2 FQNEAQ. This CDR3 is 15 amino acids long. The CDR3 region has the DNA TGTGCCAGCACCGGGGGGGACAGGGGCACCGGGGAGCTGTTTTTT. It translates to CASTGGDRGTGELFF.

This clone is a singleton in its sample. The rearrangement links TRBV18 to TRBJ2-7, with D maybe TRBD2 (5 bases). V was pared by 6 bases and J by 5 bases, with 11 bases between. The CDR3 has 12 amino acids. Germline-derived CDR1 and CDR2 are KGHSH and LQKENI. The CDR3 bases are TGTGCCAGCTCTTTCGAGGGTAACGAGCAGTACTTC. It codes for CASSFEGNEQYF.

This CDR3 reads CASRPGAPRLDYGYTF. The CDR3 DNA follows: TGTGCCAGCAGGCCTGGGGCACCCAGGTTGGACTATGGCTACACCTTC. The chain links TRBV6-6 to TRBJ1-2; tentatively, D is TRBD1 (5 bases). V lost 6 bases and J 3 bases, leaving 20 bases between the germline ends. This CDR3 comprises 16 residues. CDR1 is MNHNY, CDR2 SVGAGI, per germline (reference sequence).

This clone appeared a single time. The genes are TRBV6-9 and TRBJ1-5; D unclear. CDR3 length: 14 residues. Trimming stripped 11 bases from V and 1 base from J, with 15 bases between. Germline values: CDR1 MNHGY, CDR2 SVAAGI. The chain's CDR3 is CACRAAGSNQPQHF. The CDR3 nucleotides are TGTGCCTGCCGAGCGGCGGGCAGCAATCAGCCCCAGCATTTT.

The V and J genes are TRBV7-3 and TRBJ2-1, with D maybe TRBD2 (7 bases). This CDR3 has 15 residues. Germline-derived CDR1 and CDR2 are SGHTA and FQGTGA. V lost 5 bases and J 2 bases, leaving 13 bases between the germline ends. As DNA, the CDR3 is TGTGCCAGCAGCCTCCTGGGGGGGCCCTACAATGAGCAGTTCTTC. Amino acid sequence: CASSLLGGPYNEQFF.

The chain links TRBV4-2 to TRBJ1-2, with D maybe TRBD1 (5 bases). The germline V and J ends were trimmed by 1 base and 9 bases, with 18 bases remaining between them. The length of the CDR3 is 15 residues. Germline V gene sequence: CDR1 LGHNA, CDR2 YNFKEQ. In DNA, the CDR3 is TGTGCCAGCAGCCAAGCCAGGGCAGCGGGTAATAGCTACACCTTC. Encoded protein: CASSQARAAGNSYTF.

This clone was observed once. V gene TRBV19 combines with J gene TRBJ2-7; 8 nucleotides agree with TRBD2. V lost 10 bases and J lost 2; bases outside the gene matches: 7. This CDR3 has 13 amino acids. Germline V gene sequence: CDR1 LNHDA, CDR2 SQIVND (reference sequence). The CDR3 DNA reads TGTGCCACGAACCGGGGGGGAACCTACGAGCAGTACTTC. It codes for CATNRGGTYEQYF.

The rearrangement joins TRBV30 to TRBJ2-5, with no clear D. With 0 bases removed from V and 0 bases from J, the gap between germline ends came to 11 bases. Germline V gives CDR1 GTSNPN, CDR2 SVGIG (reference sequence). This CDR3 is built from 15 residues. Here the CDR3 reads CAWSVRYGYQETQYF. CDR3 nucleotides: TGTGCCTGGAGTGTACGGTACGGGTACCAAGAGACCCAGTACTTC. The variable domain in full, completed from reference TRBV30 and TRBJ2-5, reads SQTIHQWPATLVQPVGSPLSLECTVEGTSNPNLYWYRQAAGRGLQLLFYSVGIGQISSEVPQNLSASRPQDRQFILSSKKLLLSDSGFYLCAWSVRYGYQETQYFGPGTRLLVL.

In nucleotides, the CDR3 is TGTGCCAGCAGCCAAGGGGCCAGTAACTATGGCTACACCTTC. Translated: CASSQGASNYGYTF. This chain links TRBV3-1 (or the pseudogene TRBV3-2) with TRBJ1-2, with D uncertain. This CDR3 has 14 amino acids. V was cut by 1 base and J by 1 base, with 7 bases left in between. Germline V gene sequence: CDR1 LGHDT, CDR2 YNNKEL (reference sequence).

This clone has a handful of counts. V usage is TRBV2 and J usage is TRBJ2-7, with D unclear. This CDR3 contains 13 residues. Germline V gene data show CDR1 as SNHLY and CDR2 as FYNNEI. Deletions cut 7 bases from V and 6 bases from J, with 16 bases between. In nucleotides, the CDR3 is TGTGCCAGCACTGACACATGGTTCAGCGAGCAGTACTTC. Encoded protein: CASTDTWFSEQYF.

The chain joins TRBV11-2 to TRBJ2-3, with TRBD1 identical over 7 bases. With 4 bases clipped from V and 3 bases from J, the junction kept 10 bases outside the gene matches. The CDR3 extends over 16 amino acids. The germline CDR1 and CDR2 sequences are SGHAT and FQNNGV. The chain's CDR3 is CASSSNRGLVTDTQYF. Written as DNA, the CDR3 is TGTGCCAGCAGCTCAAACAGGGGCCTTGTGACAGATACGCAGTATTTT.

The chain's CDR3 is CASSRGVYTDTQYF. The CDR3 DNA sequence: TGTGCCAGCAGTCGGGGAGTCTATACGGATACGCAGTATTTT. This chain joins TRBV3-1 (or the pseudogene TRBV3-2) and TRBJ2-3, with D possibly being TRBD2 (5 bases). Germline CDR1 reads LGHDT; CDR2 reads YNNKEL (reference sequence). V was shortened by 6 bases and J by 6 bases, with 16 bases between the two germline ends. The CDR3 covers 14 residues.

The chain is built from TRBV11-3 and TRBJ2-3; TRBD2 aligns across 7 bases. Germline CDR1 and CDR2: SGHNT and YENEEA. The CDR3 is 16 amino acids. V shed 1 base, J shed 5 bases, and the junction held 9 bases outside the gene matches. The CDR3 reads CASSLGPGRGVDTQYF. The CDR3 DNA is TGTGCCAGCAGCTTAGGCCCCGGACGGGGGGTAGATACGCAGTATTTT.

Concerning this clone itself: Relative to the germline gene, one junction end is altered; a read error may explain this. V and J are TRBV5-1 and TRBJ2-1; TRBD2 agrees at 9 bases. Looked up from germline, CDR1 is SGHRS and CDR2 is YFSETQ. The CDR3 has 17 amino acids. The CDR3: CARSLWAGGYVNNEQFF. The CDR3 DNA sequence: TGCGCCCGCAGCTTGTGGGCGGGGGGGTATGTCAACAATGAGCAGTTCTTC.

The chain employs TRBV15 and TRBJ1-4; perhaps TRBD1 as D (5 bases). Trimming stripped 3 bases from V and 5 bases from J, with 10 bases between. This CDR3 comprises 14 residues. CDR1 and CDR2 (germline): LNHNV, YYDKDF (reference sequence). This CDR3 is CATSSKGVNEKLFF. CDR3 bases: TGTGCCACCAGCAGCAAAGGGGTAAATGAAAAACTGTTTTTT.

This chain links TRBV19 with TRBJ2-5; TRBD2 agrees at 9 bases. The CDR3 has 16 residues. Germline values: CDR1 LNHDA, CDR2 SQIVND (reference sequence). V gave up 6 bases and J gave up 2 bases; unmatched junction bases: 10. The CDR3 protein is CASSPGRGGIQETQYF. In nucleotides, the CDR3 is TGTGCCAGTAGCCCTGGGCGGGGGGGGATTCAAGAGACCCAGTACTTC.